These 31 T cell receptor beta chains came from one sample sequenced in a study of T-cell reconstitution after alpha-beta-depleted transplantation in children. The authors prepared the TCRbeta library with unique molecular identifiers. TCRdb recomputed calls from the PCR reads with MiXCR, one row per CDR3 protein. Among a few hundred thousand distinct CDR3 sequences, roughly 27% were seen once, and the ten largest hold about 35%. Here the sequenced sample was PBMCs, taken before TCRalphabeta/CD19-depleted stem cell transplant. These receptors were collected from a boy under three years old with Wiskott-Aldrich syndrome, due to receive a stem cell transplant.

This CDR3 reads CSAGTPDTQYF. The CDR3 DNA reads as TGCAGTGCCGGGACTCCAGATACGCAGTATTTT. This rearrangement joins TRBV20-1 to TRBJ2-3; perhaps TRBD2 as D (6 bases). The V and J ends lost 6 bases and 4 bases respectively, with 8 bases between them. The CDR3 extends over 11 amino acids. Germline CDR1 reads DFQATT; CDR2 reads SNEGSKA (reference sequence).

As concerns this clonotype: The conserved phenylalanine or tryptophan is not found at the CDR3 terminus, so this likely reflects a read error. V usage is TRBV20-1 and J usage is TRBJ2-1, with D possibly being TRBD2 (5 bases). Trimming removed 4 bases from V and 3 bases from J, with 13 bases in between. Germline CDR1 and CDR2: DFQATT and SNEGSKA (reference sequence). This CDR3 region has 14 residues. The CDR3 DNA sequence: TGCAGTGCTATCCCCGGCCGGGGCTACAATGAGCAGTTCTCC. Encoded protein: CSAIPGRGYNEQFS.

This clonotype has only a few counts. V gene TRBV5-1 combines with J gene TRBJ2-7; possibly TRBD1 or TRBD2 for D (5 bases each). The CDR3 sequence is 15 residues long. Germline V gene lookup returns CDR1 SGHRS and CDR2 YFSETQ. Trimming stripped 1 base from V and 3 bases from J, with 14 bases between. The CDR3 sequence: CASSLKGTTSYEQYF. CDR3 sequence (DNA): TGCGCCAGCAGCTTGAAGGGGACGACGAGCTACGAGCAGTACTTC. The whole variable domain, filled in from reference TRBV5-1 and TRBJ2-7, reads KAGVTQTPRYLIKTRGQQVTLSCSPISGHRSVSWYQQTPGQGLQFLFEYFSETQRNKGNFPGRFSGRQFSNSRSEMNVSTLELGDSALYLCASSLKGTTSYEQYFGPGTRLTVT.

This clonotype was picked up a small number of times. The CDR3 DNA reads as TGTGCCAGCAGCTTAGCGTGTCAGGGGCTGAACACTGAAGCTTTCTTT. Its translation is CASSLACQGLNTEAFF. The chain has TRBV7-6 and TRBJ1-1, with D maybe TRBD1 (6 bases). This CDR3 region has 16 residues. The germline gives CDR1 SGHVS, CDR2 FNYEAQ. The V end was cut by 0 bases, the J end by 0 bases, with 11 bases between.

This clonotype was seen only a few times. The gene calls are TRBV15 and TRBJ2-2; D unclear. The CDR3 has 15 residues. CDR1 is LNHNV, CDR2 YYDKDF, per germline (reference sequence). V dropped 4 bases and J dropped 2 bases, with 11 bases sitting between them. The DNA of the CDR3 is TGTGCCACCAGCACATCTAGATTAAACACCGGGGAGCTGTTTTTT. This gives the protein CATSTSRLNTGELFF.

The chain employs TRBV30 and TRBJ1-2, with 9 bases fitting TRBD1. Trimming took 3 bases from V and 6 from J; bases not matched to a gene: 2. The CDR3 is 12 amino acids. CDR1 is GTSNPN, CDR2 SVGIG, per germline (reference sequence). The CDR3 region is CAWRGTGNGYTF. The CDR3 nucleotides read TGTGCCTGGAGGGGGACAGGGAATGGCTACACCTTC.

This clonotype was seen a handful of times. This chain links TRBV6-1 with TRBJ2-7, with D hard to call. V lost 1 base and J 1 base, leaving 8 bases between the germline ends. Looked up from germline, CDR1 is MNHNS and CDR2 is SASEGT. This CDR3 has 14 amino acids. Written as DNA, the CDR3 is TGTGCCAGCAGTGAAGAGCCTCCGTCCTACGAGCAGTACTTC. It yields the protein CASSEEPPSYEQYF.

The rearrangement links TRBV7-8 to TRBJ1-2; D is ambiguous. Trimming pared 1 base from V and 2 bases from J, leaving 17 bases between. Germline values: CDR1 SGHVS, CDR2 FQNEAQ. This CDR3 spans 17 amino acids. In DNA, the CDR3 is TGTGCCAGCAGCTTAGTGGGCTTTGGGCCAGCAAACTATGGCTACACCTTC. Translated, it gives CASSLVGFGPANYGYTF.

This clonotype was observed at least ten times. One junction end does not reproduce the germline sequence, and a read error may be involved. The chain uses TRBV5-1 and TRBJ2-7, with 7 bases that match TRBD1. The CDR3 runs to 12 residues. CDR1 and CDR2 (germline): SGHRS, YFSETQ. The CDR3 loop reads CASSRDSYEQYF. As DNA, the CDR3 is TGTGCCAGCAGCCGGGACAGCTACGAGCAGTACTTC.

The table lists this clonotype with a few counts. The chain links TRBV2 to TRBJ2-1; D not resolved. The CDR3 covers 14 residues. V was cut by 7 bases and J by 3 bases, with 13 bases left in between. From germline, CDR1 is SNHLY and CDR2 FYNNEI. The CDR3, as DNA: TGTGCCAGCATGGACCGACCCTACTACAATGAGCAGTTCTTC. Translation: CASMDRPYYNEQFF.

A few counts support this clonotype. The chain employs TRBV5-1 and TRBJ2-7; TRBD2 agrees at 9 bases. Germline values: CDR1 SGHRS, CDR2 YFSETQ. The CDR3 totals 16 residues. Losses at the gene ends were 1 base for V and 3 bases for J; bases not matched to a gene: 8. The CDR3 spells CASSLWLAGSGYEQYF. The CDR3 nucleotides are TGCGCCAGCAGCTTGTGGCTAGCGGGAAGTGGCTACGAGCAGTACTTC.

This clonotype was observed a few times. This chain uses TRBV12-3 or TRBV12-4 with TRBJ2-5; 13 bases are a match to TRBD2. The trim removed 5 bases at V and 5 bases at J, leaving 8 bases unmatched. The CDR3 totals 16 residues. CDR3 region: CASSLPTSGRLETQYF. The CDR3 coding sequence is TGTGCCAGCAGTCTCCCGACTAGCGGGAGGTTGGAGACCCAGTACTTC.

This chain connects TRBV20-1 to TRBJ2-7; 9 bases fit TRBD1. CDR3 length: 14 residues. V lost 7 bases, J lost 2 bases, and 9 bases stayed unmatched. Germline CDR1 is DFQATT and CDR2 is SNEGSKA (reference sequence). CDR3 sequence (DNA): TGCAGTGGTTCTTCGGGGACAGGGACCTACGAGCAGTACTTC. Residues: CSGSSGTGTYEQYF.

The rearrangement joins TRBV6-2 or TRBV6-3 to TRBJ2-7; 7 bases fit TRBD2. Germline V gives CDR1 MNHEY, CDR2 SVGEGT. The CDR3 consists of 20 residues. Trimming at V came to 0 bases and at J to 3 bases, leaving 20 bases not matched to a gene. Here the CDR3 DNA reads TGTGCCAGCAGTTACTCGAGTCGGGGGAGGGAGCGTACGTTTTACTACGAGCAGTACTTC. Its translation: CASSYSSRGRERTFYYEQYF.

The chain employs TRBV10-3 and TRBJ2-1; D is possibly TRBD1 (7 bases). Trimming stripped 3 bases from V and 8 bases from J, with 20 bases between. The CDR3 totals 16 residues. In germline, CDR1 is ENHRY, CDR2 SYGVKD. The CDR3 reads CAISDGTAGRLDEQFF. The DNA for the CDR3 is TGTGCCATCAGTGATGGGACAGCGGGCCGTCTGGATGAGCAGTTCTTC.

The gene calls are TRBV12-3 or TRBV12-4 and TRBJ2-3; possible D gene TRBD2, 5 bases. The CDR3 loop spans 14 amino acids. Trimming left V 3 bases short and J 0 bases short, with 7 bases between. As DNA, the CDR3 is TGTGCCAGCAGTTTCGGGATTAGCACAGATACGCAGTATTTT. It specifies CASSFGISTDTQYF.

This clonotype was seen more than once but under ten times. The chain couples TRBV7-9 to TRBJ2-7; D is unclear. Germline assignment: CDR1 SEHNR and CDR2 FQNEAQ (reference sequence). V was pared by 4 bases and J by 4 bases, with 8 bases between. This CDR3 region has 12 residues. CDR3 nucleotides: TGTGCCAGCAGCTCCGCCCAATACGAGCAGTACTTC. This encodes CASSSAQYEQYF.

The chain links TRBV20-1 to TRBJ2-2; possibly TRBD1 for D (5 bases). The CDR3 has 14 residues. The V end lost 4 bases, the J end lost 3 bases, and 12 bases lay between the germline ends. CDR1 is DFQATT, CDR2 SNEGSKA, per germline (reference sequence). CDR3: CSATGSRDTGELFF. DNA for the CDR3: TGCAGTGCTACAGGGTCTCGGGACACCGGGGAGCTGTTTTTT.

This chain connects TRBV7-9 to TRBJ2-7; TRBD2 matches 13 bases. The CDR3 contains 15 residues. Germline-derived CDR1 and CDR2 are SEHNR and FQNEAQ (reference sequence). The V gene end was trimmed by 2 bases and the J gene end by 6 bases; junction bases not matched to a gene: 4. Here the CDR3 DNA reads TGTGCCAGCAGCTTACGACTAGCGGGAGGAAGCGAGCAGTACTTC. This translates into CASSLRLAGGSEQYF.

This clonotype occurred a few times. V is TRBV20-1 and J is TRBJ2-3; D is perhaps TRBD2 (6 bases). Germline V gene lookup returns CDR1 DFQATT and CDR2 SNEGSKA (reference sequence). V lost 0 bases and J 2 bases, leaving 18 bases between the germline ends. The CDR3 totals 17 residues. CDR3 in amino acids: CSARDPFGGITTDTQYF. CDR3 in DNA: TGCAGTGCTAGAGATCCGTTCGGCGGGATAACCACAGATACGCAGTATTTT.

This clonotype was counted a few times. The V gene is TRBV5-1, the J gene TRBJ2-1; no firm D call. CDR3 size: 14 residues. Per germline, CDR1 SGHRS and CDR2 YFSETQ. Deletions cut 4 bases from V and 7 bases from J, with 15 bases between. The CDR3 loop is CASSLYLPANEQFF. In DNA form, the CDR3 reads TGCGCCAGCAGCCTCTACCTACCCGCGAATGAGCAGTTCTTC.

The CDR3 bases are TGTGCCAGCAGCCAAGAGATCTTTTCTGGGCGGGAGTCGGAGACCCAGTACTTC. Amino acids: CASSQEIFSGRESETQYF. V is TRBV3-1 and J is TRBJ2-5; 7 nucleotides align to TRBD2. J was trimmed by 5 bases and V by 0 bases; bases with no gene match: 15. The CDR3 sequence is 18 residues long. Germline CDR1 and CDR2: LGHDT and YNNKEL (reference sequence).

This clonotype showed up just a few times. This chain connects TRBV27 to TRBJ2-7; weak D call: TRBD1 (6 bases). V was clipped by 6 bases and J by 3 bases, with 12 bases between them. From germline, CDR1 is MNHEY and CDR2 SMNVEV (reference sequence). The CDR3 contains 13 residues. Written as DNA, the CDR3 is TGTGCCAGCAGCCCGGGACACTACTACGAGCAGTACTTC. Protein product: CASSPGHYYEQYF.

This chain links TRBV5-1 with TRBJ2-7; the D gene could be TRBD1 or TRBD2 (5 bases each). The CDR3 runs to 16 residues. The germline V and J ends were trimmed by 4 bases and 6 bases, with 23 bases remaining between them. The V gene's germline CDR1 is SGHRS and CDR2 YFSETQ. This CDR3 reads CASSTDMRVRVSEQYF. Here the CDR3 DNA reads TGCGCCAGCAGCACGGACATGAGGGTCCGGGTGTCCGAGCAGTACTTC.

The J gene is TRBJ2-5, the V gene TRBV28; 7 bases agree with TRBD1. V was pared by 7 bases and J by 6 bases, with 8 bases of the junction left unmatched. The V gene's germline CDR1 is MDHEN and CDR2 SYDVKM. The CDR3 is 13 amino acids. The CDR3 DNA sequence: TGTGCCAGCACCCCGGACAGGCTCCAGACCCAGTACTTC. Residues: CASTPDRLQTQYF.

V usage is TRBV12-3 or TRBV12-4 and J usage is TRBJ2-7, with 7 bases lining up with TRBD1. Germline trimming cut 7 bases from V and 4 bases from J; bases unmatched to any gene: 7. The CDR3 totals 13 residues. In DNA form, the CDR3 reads TGTGCCAGCACGACAGGGCTGCCTTACGAGCAGTACTTC. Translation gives CASTTGLPYEQYF.

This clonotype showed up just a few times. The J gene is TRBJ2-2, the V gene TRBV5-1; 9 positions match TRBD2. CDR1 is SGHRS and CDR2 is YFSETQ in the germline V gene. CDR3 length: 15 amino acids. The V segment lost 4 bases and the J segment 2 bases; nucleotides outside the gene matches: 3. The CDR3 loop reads CASSAGTSNTGELFF. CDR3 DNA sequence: TGCGCCAGCAGCGCCGGGACTAGCAACACCGGGGAGCTGTTTTTT. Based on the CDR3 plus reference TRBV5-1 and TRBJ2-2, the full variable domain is KAGVTQTPRYLIKTRGQQVTLSCSPISGHRSVSWYQQTPGQGLQFLFEYFSETQRNKGNFPGRFSGRQFSNSRSEMNVSTLELGDSALYLCASSAGTSNTGELFFGEGSRLTVL.

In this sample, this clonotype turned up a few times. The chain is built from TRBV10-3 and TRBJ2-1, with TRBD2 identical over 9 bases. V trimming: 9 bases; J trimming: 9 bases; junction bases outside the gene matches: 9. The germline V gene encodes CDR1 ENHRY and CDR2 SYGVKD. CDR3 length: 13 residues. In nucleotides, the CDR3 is TGTGCCATAAACGCGGGAGGGCCTGGTGAGCAGTTCTTC. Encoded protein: CAINAGGPGEQFF.

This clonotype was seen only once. For the CDR3, the DNA is TGTGCCACCAGCAGAGATTGGGGGGTAGCCAAAAACATTCAGTACTTC. This encodes CATSRDWGVAKNIQYF. The chain combines TRBV15 with TRBJ2-4, with D maybe TRBD2 (6 bases). There are 16 residues in the CDR3. In germline, CDR1 is LNHNV, CDR2 YYDKDF (reference sequence). V lost 0 bases to trimming and J lost 0 bases, with 9 bases between them.

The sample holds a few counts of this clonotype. The chain's CDR3 is CSARNLAGPTDTQYF. The CDR3 DNA reads TGCAGTGCTAGGAACCTAGCGGGACCCACAGATACGCAGTATTTT. The J gene is TRBJ2-3, the V gene TRBV20-1; the match to TRBD2 covers 9 bases. The length of the CDR3 is 15 residues. Germline-derived CDR1 and CDR2 are DFQATT and SNEGSKA (reference sequence). J was trimmed by 2 bases and V by 3 bases; bases with no gene match: 6.

DNA for the CDR3: TGCGCCAGCCGCAATACCTTGGGCTCCTACAATGAGCAGTTCTTC. Its translation is CASRNTLGSYNEQFF. The chain couples TRBV5-1 to TRBJ2-1; no clear D gene. V lost 7 bases and J 0 bases, leaving 14 bases between the germline ends. Germline lookup yields CDR1 SGHRS and CDR2 YFSETQ. The CDR3 spans 15 residues.